These T cell receptor beta chains were read from a single sample in a study of identical twins. TCRdb analysed the 5' RACE reads with MiXCR anew, one entry per CDR3 protein. The table shows fewer than 650,000 distinct CDR3 sequences, with 9% to 10% occurring only once. The same sample was also used in a study of yellow fever vaccine responses in identical twins.

Sequenced material: PBMCs. These receptors all stem from a woman under 30 in good health. CDR3s include the opening cysteine and the closing phenylalanine or tryptophan. A D gene is named only where the DNA matches it firmly. Expanded clones are given a class, and other clones once, few, many or no size at all.

V	J	length	D	size	DNA	CDR3
TRBV7-9	TRBJ2-2	15	.	few	TGTGCCAGCAGCCGGCCCCCCAGGGGAACCGGGGAGCTGTTTTTT	CASSRPPRGTGELFF
TRBV2	TRBJ2-5	16	.	many	TGTGCCAGCAGTGGAACACCGTGGACACTCCAAGAGACCCAGTACTTC	CASSGTPWTLQETQYF
TRBV5-1	TRBJ2-3	15	.	.	TGCGCCAGCACCCTTAGCGATGTCGGCACAGATACGCAGTATTTT	CASTLSDVGTDTQYF
TRBV30	TRBJ1-3	16	.	few	TGTGCCTGGACCCCCCCGGGACGGAGCTCTGGAAACACCATATATTTT	CAWTPPGRSSGNTIYF
TRBV5-1	TRBJ2-6	20	TRBD1	.	TGCGCCAGCAGTTACGGCACGCCCGGGACAGTCTGGACTGGGGCCAACGTCCTGACTTTC	CASSYGTPGTVWTGANVLTF
TRBV18	TRBJ2-1	15	.	.	TGTGCCAGCTCACCACAAGCGAGCTCCTACAATGAGCAGTTCTTC	CASSPQASSYNEQFF
TRBV7-2	TRBJ2-2	14	.	few	TGTGCCAGCAGCTGGCGAGGACCCAGCGGGGAGCTGTTTTTT	CASSWRGPSGELFF
TRBV2	TRBJ2-3	17	TRBD2	many	TGTGCCAAAACCCGGGGGGAGCACCCAACTAGCACAGATACGCAGTATTTT	CAKTRGEHPTSTDTQYF
TRBV29-1	TRBJ2-3	11	.	few	TGCAGCGTTAGGGGATCCGATACGCAGTATTTT	CSVRGSDTQYF
TRBV20-1	TRBJ2-1	16	TRBD2	few	TGCAGTGCTTCGAAGGCAGCGGGGGGACCTGGGGATGAGCAGTTCTTC	CSASKAAGGPGDEQFF
TRBV7-2	TRBJ2-7	16	.	many	TGTGCCAGCAGCCCCCGAGGCAGGGGGGCCGCGTACGAGCAGTACTTC	CASSPRGRGAAYEQYF
TRBV28	TRBJ2-4	16	.	many	TGTGCCAGCAGCCTCGGGCCTCTTCTAGCCAAAAACATTCAGTACTTC	CASSLGPLLAKNIQYF
TRBV7-8	TRBJ2-5	14	TRBD2	many	TGTGCCAGTACCCCTAGCGGGGGCATGGAGACCCAGTACTTC	CASTPSGGMETQYF
TRBV25-1	TRBJ2-5	14	.	few	TGTGCCAGCAGTGAGGCAACCTACCAAGAGACCCAGTACTTC	CASSEATYQETQYF
TRBV7-2	TRBJ2-1	17	TRBD2	many	TGTGCCAGCAGCTCTCCACCAGGCGGGAGGGCCGAGAATGAGCAGTTCTTC	CASSSPPGGRAENEQFF
TRBV3-1	TRBJ2-3	16	TRBD2	few	TGTGCCAGCAGCCTCCCACTAGCGGGGGGTGGTGATACGCAGTATTTT	CASSLPLAGGGDTQYF
TRBV21-1	TRBJ2-3	17	.	many	TGTGCCATCACAAATTCGAGGGATCGGACAGGCACAGATACGCAGTATTTT	CAITNSRDRTGTDTQYF
TRBV5-1	TRBJ2-3	15	.	many	TGCGCCAGCAGACCCGGGACTGCGCGCACAGATACGCAGTATTTT	CASRPGTARTDTQYF
TRBV30	TRBJ2-7	14	.	.	TGTGCCTGGAGTCGAAATCTGGAACTGGGCGAGCAGTACTTC	CAWSRNLELGEQYF
TRBV7-9	TRBJ2-5	15	TRBD2	many	TGTGCCAGCAGCTTAATGGGAGGGCCTCGAGAGACCCAGTACTTC	CASSLMGGPRETQYF
TRBV3-1	TRBJ2-3	16	TRBD1	.	TGTGCCAGCAGCCGAAGGACAGGGGACGGCACAGATACGCAGTATTTT	CASSRRTGDGTDTQYF
TRBV27	TRBJ2-3	12	.	few	TGTGCCAGCATAGGGATGGCAGATACGCAGTATTTT	CASIGMADTQYF
TRBV5-1	TRBJ2-7	15	.	few	TGCGCCAGCAGCTTGACAGAATTACAGGCTCAAGAGCAGTACTTC	CASSLTELQAQEQYF
TRBV20-1	TRBJ2-2	14	.	.	TGCAGTGCTAGAGGGATCGGGAACACCGGGGAGCTGTTTTTT	CSARGIGNTGELFF
TRBV20-1	TRBJ2-3	15	TRBD2	few	TGCAGTGCTAGGGGGCATAGCGGGACCACAGATACGCAGTATTTT	CSARGHSGTTDTQYF
TRBV10-2	TRBJ2-3	13	.	few	TGCGCCAGCAGGGGGCCTCTTACAGATACGCAGTATTTT	CASRGPLTDTQYF
TRBV20-1	TRBJ2-3	15	.	.	TGCAGTGCTACCCGGACAAGAGCTAGCACAGATACGCAGTATTTT	CSATRTRASTDTQYF
TRBV11-2	TRBJ2-5	15	TRBD1	many	TGTGCCAGCAGCCCAGGACAGGGGGCGCGGGAGACCCAGTACTTC	CASSPGQGARETQYF
TRBV12-3/TRBV12-4	TRBJ1-2	11	TRBD1	.	TGTGCCACCGGGGCAGGGGGTGGCTACACCTTC	CATGAGGGYTF
TRBV27	TRBJ2-7	15	TRBD1	few	TGTGCCAGCAGTCCCCCGGGACAGGCTTTGTACGAGCAGTACTTC	CASSPPGQALYEQYF
TRBV7-8	TRBJ2-2	16	TRBD1	few	TGTGCCAGCAGCTTAGGGACAGGGATCGGCACCGGGGAGCTGTTTTTT	CASSLGTGIGTGELFF
TRBV28	TRBJ2-1	20	.	few	TGTGCCAGCAGTTCTTCCGATCCGGCGAAAGCGAGAAAGTCCTACAATGAGCAGTTCTTC	CASSSSDPAKARKSYNEQFF
TRBV2	TRBJ2-7	12	TRBD1	.	TGTGCCAGCAGGACGACAGGGCGGGAGCAGTACTTC	CASRTTGREQYF
TRBV20-1	TRBJ2-5	16	TRBD2	few	TGCAGTGCCATAAGGCGACTAGCGGGAGCGTGGGAGACCCAGTACTTC	CSAIRRLAGAWETQYF
TRBV15	TRBJ2-2	19	.	many	TGTGCCACCAGCAGACCCATAGGACAGATGGAGAGTTACACCGGGGAGCTGTTTTTT	CATSRPIGQMESYTGELFF
TRBV5-1	TRBJ2-1	16	.	few	TGCGCCAGCAGCTTGGAGCTCGTGACGGCAAACAATGAGCAGTTCTTC	CASSLELVTANNEQFF
TRBV2	TRBJ2-5	15	.	few	TGTGCCAGCAGTGAAGCGGACGGGGGGCAGGAGACCCAGTACTTC	CASSEADGGQETQYF
TRBV6-5	TRBJ2-7	15	.	many	TGTGCCAGCAGTTACTGGAAGACAGGCGGCTACGAGCAGTACTTC	CASSYWKTGGYEQYF
TRBV19	TRBJ2-1	16	TRBD2	.	TGTGCCAGTAGTATAGCGCCGGGACTAGCGGGACTTGAGCAGTTCTTC	CASSIAPGLAGLEQFF
TRBV7-9	TRBJ1-5	15	TRBD1	many	TGTGCCAGCAGCCCCGGGACAGGCCAAAATCAGCCCCAGCATTTT	CASSPGTGQNQPQHF
TRBV4-3	TRBJ1-2	13	.	.	TGCGCCAGCAGCCAAGGTATTAACTATGGCTACACCTTC	CASSQGINYGYTF
TRBV12-3/TRBV12-4	TRBJ2-1	15	.	.	TGTGCCAGCAGTCCAGACAGGCGACCCTACAATGAGCAGTTCTTC	CASSPDRRPYNEQFF
TRBV14	TRBJ2-5	14	TRBD2	few	TGTGCCAGCAGCCAAAGTCCGGGAGGGCTGACCCAGTACTTC	CASSQSPGGLTQYF
TRBV7-2	TRBJ2-1	15	TRBD1	few	TGTGCCAGCAGATACACGACAGGGGGCGTCCATGAGCAGTTCTTC	CASRYTTGGVHEQFF
TRBV7-2	TRBJ2-2	14	TRBD2	few	TGTGCCAGCAGACGACTAGCGGGCTCCGGGGAGCTGTTTTTT	CASRRLAGSGELFF
TRBV5-1	TRBJ2-2	15	TRBD2	many	TGTGCCAGCAGTCGGACTAGCGGGAACACCGGGGAGCTGTTTTTT	CASSRTSGNTGELFF
TRBV20-1	TRBJ2-3	15	TRBD2	many	TGCAGTGCTAGAGACCGACTAGCGGGTTTAGATACGCAGTATTTT	CSARDRLAGLDTQYF
TRBV20-1	TRBJ2-7	14	.	.	TGCAGTGCTAGTGAGGTGGAGAAGCCGTACGAGCAGTACTTC	CSASEVEKPYEQYF
TRBV7-2	TRBJ2-2	16	TRBD2	.	TGTGCCAGCAGCTTAGAAGCGGGAGGGAACACCGGGGAGCTGTTTTTT	CASSLEAGGNTGELFF
TRBV6-5	TRBJ2-7	15	.	many	TGTGCCAGCAGTTATAATGCCCAACTAGGAGGGGAGCAGTACTTC	CASSYNAQLGGEQYF
TRBV4-3	TRBJ2-6	18	.	.	TGCGCCAGCAGCCAAGATCTAGGGAGGCTGCCTGGGGCCAACGTCCTGACTTTC	CASSQDLGRLPGANVLTF
TRBV7-2	TRBJ2-7	16	TRBD2	many	TGTGCCAGCAGCTTAGTTACTAGCGGAGCCACGGGCGAGCAGTACTTC	CASSLVTSGATGEQYF